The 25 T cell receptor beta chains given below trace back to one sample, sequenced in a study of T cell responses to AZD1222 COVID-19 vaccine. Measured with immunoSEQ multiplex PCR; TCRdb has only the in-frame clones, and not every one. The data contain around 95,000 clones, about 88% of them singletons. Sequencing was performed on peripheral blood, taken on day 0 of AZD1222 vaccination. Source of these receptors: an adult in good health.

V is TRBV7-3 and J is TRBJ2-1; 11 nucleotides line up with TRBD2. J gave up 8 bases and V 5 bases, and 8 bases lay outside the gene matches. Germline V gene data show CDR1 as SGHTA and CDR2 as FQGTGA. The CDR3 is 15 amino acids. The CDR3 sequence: CASSIRLAGLDEQFF. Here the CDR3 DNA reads TGTGCCAGCAGCATACGACTAGCGGGACTAGATGAGCAGTTCTTC.

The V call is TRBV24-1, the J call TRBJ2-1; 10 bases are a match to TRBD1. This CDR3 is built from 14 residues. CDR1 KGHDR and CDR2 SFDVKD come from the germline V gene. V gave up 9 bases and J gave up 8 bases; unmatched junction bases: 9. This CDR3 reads CATSGDRGSDEQFF. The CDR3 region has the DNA TGTGCCACCTCTGGGGACAGGGGCTCGGATGAGCAGTTCTTC.

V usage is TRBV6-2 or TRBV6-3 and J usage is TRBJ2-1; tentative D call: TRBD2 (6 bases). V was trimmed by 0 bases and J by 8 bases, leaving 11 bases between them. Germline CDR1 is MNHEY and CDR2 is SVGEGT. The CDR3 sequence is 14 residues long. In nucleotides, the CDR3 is TGTGCCAGCAGTTACTCAAGGAGGGCCCATGAGCAGTTCTTC. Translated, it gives CASSYSRRAHEQFF.

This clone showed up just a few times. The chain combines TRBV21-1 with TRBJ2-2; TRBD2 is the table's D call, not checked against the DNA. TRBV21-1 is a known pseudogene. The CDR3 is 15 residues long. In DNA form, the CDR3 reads TGTGCCAGCAGCAATCCGGGAGGTGGAAGCGGGGAGCTGTTTTTT. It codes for CASSNPGGGSGELFF.

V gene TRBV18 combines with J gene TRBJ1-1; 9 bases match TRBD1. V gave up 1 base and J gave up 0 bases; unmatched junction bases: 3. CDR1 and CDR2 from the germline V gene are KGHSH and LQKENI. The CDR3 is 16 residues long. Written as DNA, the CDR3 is TGTGCCAGCTCACCACTGGACAGGGGAATGAACACTGAAGCTTTCTTT. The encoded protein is CASSPLDRGMNTEAFF. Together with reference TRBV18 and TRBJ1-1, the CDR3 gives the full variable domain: NAGVMQNPRHLVRRRGQEARLRCSPMKGHSHVYWYRQLPEEGLKFMVYLQKENIIDESGMPKERFSAEFPKEGPSILRIQQVVRGDSAAYFCASSPLDRGMNTEAFFGQGTRLTVV.

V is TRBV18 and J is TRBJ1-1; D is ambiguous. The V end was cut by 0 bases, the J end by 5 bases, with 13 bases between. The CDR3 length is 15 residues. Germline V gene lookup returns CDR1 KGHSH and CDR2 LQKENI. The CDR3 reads CASSPPYTALTEAFF. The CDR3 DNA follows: TGTGCCAGCTCACCACCGTACACAGCGTTGACTGAAGCTTTCTTT.

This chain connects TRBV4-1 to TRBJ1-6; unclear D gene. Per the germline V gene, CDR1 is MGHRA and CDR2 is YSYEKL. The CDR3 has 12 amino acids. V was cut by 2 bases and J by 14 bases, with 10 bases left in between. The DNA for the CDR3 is TGCGCCAGCAGCCAATCGCCTAGGTCCCTCCACTTT. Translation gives CASSQSPRSLHF.

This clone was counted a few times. The CDR3 DNA reads as TGTGCCAGCTCCGGGTGGGATAGCAATCAGCCCCAGCATTTT. This translates into CASSGWDSNQPQHF. The chain links TRBV18 to TRBJ1-5; no clear D. Germline CDR1 and CDR2: KGHSH and LQKENI. The CDR3 is made up of 14 amino acids. V lost 6 bases to trimming and J lost 0 bases, with 9 bases between them. Drawing the rest from reference TRBV18 and TRBJ1-5, the complete variable domain is NAGVMQNPRHLVRRRGQEARLRCSPMKGHSHVYWYRQLPEEGLKFMVYLQKENIIDESGMPKERFSAEFPKEGPSILRIQQVVRGDSAAYFCASSGWDSNQPQHFGDGTRLSIL.

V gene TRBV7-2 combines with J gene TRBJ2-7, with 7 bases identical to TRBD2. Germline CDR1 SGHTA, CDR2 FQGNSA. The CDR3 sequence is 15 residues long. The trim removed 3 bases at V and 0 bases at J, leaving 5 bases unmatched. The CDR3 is CASSFSGTTSYEQYF. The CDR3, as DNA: TGTGCCAGCAGCTTCTCCGGGACTACCTCCTACGAGCAGTACTTC.

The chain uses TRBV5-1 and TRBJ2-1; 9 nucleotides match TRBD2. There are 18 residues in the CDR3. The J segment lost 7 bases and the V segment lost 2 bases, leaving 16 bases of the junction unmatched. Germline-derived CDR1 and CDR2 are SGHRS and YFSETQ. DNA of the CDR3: TGCGCCAGCAGCTTAACCAGCGGGAGGCCCGCGCAGAGGAATGAGCAGTTCTTC. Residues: CASSLTSGRPAQRNEQFF.

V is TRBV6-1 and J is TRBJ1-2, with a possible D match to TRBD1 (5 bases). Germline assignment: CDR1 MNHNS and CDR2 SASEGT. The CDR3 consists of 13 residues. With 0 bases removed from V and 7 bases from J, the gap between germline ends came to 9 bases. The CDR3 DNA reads TGTGCCAGCAGTGAAGCTGGAGGGGTTGGCTACACCTTC. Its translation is CASSEAGGVGYTF.

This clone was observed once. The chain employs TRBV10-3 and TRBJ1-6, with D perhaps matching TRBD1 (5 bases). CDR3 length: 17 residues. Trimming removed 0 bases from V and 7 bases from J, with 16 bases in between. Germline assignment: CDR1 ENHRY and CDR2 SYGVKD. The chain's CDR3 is CAISESGTRPGNSPLHF. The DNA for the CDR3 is TGTGCCATCAGTGAGTCGGGGACTAGACCGGGGAATTCACCCCTCCACTTT.

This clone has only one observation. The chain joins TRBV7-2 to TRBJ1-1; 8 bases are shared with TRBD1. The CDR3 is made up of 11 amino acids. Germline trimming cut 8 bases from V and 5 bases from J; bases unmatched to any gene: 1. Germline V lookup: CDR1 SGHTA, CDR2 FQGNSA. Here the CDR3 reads CASRQGTEAFF. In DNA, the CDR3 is TGTGCCAGCCGACAGGGGACTGAAGCTTTCTTT.

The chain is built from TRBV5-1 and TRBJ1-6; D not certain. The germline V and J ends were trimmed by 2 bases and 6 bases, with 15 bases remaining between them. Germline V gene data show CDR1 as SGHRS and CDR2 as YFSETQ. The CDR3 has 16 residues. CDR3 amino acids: CASSFSGDPGNSPLHF. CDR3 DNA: TGCGCCAGCAGCTTTTCGGGAGACCCGGGTAATTCACCCCTCCACTTT.

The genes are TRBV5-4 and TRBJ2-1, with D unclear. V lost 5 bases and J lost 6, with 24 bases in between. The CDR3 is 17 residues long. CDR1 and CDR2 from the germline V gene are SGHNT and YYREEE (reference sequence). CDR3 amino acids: CASSRKELTLVGNEQFF. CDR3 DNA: TGTGCCAGCAGTCGAAAAGAACTAACCCTAGTCGGCAATGAGCAGTTCTTC.

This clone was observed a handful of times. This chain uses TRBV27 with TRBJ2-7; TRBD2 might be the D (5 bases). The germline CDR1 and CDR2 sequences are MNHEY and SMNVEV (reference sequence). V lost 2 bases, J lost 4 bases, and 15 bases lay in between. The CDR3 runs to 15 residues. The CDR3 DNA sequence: TGTGCCAGCAGTTTAACCCGGAGTAGCGAATACGAGCAGTACTTC. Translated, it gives CASSLTRSSEYEQYF.

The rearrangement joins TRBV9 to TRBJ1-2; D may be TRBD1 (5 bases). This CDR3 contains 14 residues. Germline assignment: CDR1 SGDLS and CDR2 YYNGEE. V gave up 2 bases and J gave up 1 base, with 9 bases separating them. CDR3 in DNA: TGTGCCAGCAGCGTGGTTGGGGGTAACTATGGCTACACCTTC. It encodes CASSVVGGNYGYTF.

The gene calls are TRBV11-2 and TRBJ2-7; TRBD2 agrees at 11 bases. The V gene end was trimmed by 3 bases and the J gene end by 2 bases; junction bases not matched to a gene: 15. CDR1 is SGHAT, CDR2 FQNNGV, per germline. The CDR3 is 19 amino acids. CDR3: CASSLIRGSGREGAYEQYF. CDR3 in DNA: TGTGCCAGCAGCTTGATCCGGGGTAGCGGGAGGGAAGGGGCCTACGAGCAGTACTTC.

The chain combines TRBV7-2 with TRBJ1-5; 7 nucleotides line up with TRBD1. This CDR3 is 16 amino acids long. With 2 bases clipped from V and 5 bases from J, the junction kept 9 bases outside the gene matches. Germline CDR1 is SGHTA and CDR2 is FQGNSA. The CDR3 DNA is TGTGCCAGCAGCTTATCACTGGACAGGAGAGATCAGCCCCAGCATTTT. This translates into CASSLSLDRRDQPQHF.

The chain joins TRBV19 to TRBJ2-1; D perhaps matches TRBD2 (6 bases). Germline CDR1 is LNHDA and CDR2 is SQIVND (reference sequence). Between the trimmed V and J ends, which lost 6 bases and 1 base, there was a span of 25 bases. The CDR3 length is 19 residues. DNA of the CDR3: TGTGCCAGTAGCCTCCTGGGTGGTAGTCCCGGGAGATCCTACAATGAGCAGTTCTTC. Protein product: CASSLLGGSPGRSYNEQFF. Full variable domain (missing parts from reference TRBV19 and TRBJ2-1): DGGITQSPKYLFRKEGQNVTLSCEQNLNHDAMYWYRQDPGQGLRLIYYSQIVNDFQKGDIAEGYSVSREKKESFPLTVTSAQKNPTAFYLCASSLLGGSPGRSYNEQFFGPGTRLTVL.

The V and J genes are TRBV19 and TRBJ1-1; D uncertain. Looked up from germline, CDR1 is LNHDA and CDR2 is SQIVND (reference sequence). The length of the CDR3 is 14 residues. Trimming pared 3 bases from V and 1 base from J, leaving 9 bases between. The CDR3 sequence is CASSIPLKNTEAFF. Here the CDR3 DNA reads TGTGCCAGTAGTATCCCCCTCAAGAACACTGAAGCTTTCTTT. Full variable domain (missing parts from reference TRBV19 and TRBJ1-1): DGGITQSPKYLFRKEGQNVTLSCEQNLNHDAMYWYRQDPGQGLRLIYYSQIVNDFQKGDIAEGYSVSREKKESFPLTVTSAQKNPTAFYLCASSIPLKNTEAFFGQGTRLTVV.

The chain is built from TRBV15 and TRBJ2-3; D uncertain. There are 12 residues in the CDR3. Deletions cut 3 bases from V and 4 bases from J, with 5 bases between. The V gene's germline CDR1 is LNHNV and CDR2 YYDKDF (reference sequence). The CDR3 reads CATSSIADTQYF. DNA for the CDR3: TGTGCCACCAGCAGTATCGCAGATACGCAGTATTTT. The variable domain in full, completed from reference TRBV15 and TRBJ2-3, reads DAMVIQNPRYQVTQFGKPVTLSCSQTLNHNVMYWYQQKSSQAPKLLFHYYDKDFNNEADTPDNFQSRRPNTSFCFLDIRSPGLGDTAMYLCATSSIADTQYFGPGTRLTVL.

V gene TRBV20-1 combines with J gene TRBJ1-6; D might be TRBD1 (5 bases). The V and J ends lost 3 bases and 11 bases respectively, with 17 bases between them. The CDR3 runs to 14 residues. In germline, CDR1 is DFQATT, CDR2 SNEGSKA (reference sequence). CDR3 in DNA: TGCAGTGCTAGTAGCCGGGACTGGTACGCACCCCTCCACTTT. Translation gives CSASSRDWYAPLHF.

The CDR3 here is CASSLQREWIDTQYF. CDR3 sequence (DNA): TGTGCCAGCAGTCTCCAGCGGGAGTGGATAGATACGCAGTATTTT. The chain carries TRBV6-2 or TRBV6-3 and TRBJ2-3, with TRBD2 identical over 8 bases. Germline loops: CDR1 MNHEY, CDR2 SVGEGT. Trimming cost V 5 bases and J 5 bases; bases outside gene matches: 9. The CDR3 is 15 amino acids.

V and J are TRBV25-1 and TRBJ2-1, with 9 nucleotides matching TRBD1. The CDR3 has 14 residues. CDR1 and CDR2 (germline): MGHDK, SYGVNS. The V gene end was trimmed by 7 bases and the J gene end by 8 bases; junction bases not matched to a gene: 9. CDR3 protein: CASNLQGAFDEQFF. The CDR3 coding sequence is TGTGCCAGCAATCTACAGGGGGCGTTCGATGAGCAGTTCTTC.